Below, one T cell receptor beta chain is given with its context. The data are from a study of cytomegalovirus exposure and HLA in healthy donors. The PCR had 60 Vbeta and 13 Jbeta primers. The assay was immunoSEQ multiplex PCR, and TCRdb's table has in-frame clones only and misses some. Listed are 150,000 or so clones; around 1.6% falls within the top ten. Germline V gene data show CDR1 as SQVTM and CDR2 as ANQGSEA. Trimming left V 4 bases short and J 6 bases short, with 16 bases between. This CDR3 is 13 amino acids long. Material for sequencing was PBMCs. The clonotype originates from a woman aged 50 to 60 in good health and CMV-seronegative. The genes are TRBV29-1 and TRBJ2-7; D perhaps matches TRBD1 (5 bases). CDR3 residues: CSVVGQGPVEQYF. The CDR3 DNA sequence: TGCAGCGTTGTCGGGCAGGGTCCAGTCGAGCAGTACTTC.